Here is one TCR beta chain with its context. What it binds is unknown. The PCR used 60 Vbeta and 13 Jbeta primers. The protocol was immunoSEQ multiplex PCR, while the TCRdb copy is restricted to in-frame clones and leaves out a portion. In total, the table holds about 170,000 clones. This specimen comes from a study of cytomegalovirus exposure and HLA in healthy donors. The CDR3 is 16 residues long. V gave up 5 bases and J gave up 0 bases; unmatched junction bases: 8. From germline, CDR1 is MGHRA and CDR2 YSYEKL. Study-wide results and limits: Earlier findings revealed that most TCR beta V segments proved productive either about 87% or about 30% of the time. In a later analysis, V- and J-gene trimming of beta chains associated with a DCLRE1C missense variant, replicated independently.

The sample taken for sequencing was PBMCs. This receptor was taken from a woman aged 18-30 years in good health and CMV-seropositive. V gene TRBV4-1 combines with J gene TRBJ2-3; 7 bases are a match to TRBD2. CDR3 DNA: TGCGCCAGCAGCGGTTTGGGGACTACAAGCACAGATACGCAGTATTTT. Translated, it gives CASSGLGTTSTDTQYF.